The clone carrying this TCR beta chain occurred a few times. Its antigen is not identified. The treatment denotes: approximately nine-day PBMC culture with coronavirus spike peptide pools or control peptides (ViraFEST assay). V trimming: 10 bases; J trimming: 4 bases; junction bases outside the gene matches: 9. Looked up from germline, CDR1 is LNHDA and CDR2 is SQIVND (reference sequence). CDR3 size: 15 residues. Sequenced with the Oncomine TCR Beta short-read assay was DNA taken from cultured CD4+ T cells. One entry per CDR3 protein, called by TCRdb with MiXCR from the PCR reads. The sample carries around 10,000 distinct CDR3 sequences, 44% recorded once. This entry is derived from a study of vaccination and CD4 T cells after COVID-19. Study information: The convalescents, six males and four females, included two who were Hispanic. Samples were taken after vaccination, a median of around 78 days after dose two, with a range of 14 to 241.

This receptor was taken from a human donor who had recovered from COVID-19. This chain uses TRBV19 with TRBJ1-5; 11 bases are shared with TRBD1. The material sequenced was CD4+ T cells from blood, cultured in vitro. CDR3 DNA: TGTGCCACTGAAGTCGGGACAGGGGGTAATCAGCCCCAGCATTTT. It codes for CATEVGTGGNQPQHF. The variable domain in full, completed from reference TRBV19 and TRBJ1-5, reads DGGITQSPKYLFRKEGQNVTLSCEQNLNHDAMYWYRQDPGQGLRLIYYSQIVNDFQKGDIAEGYSVSREKKESFPLTVTSAQKNPTAFYLCATEVGTGGNQPQHFGDGTRLSIL.